This is a list of T cell receptor beta chains from one sample in a study of T cell responses to AZD1222 COVID-19 vaccine. The protocol was immunoSEQ multiplex PCR, while the TCRdb copy is restricted to in-frame clones and leaves out a portion. The profile covers around 87,000 clones, with about nine tenths appearing a single time and roughly a tenth taken by the ten largest. The sample was peripheral blood, taken on day 0 of AZD1222 vaccination. The receptors shown here come from an adult in good health. Each CDR3 is given with its conserved first and last residue. D genes are given only for firm matches. A row's size may be missing; if present it is once, few, many or a size class.

v_call,clone_size,j_call,d_call,cdr3_aa,cdr3_nt
TRBV2,-,TRBJ1-2,-,CASSEAARSPSNYGYTF,TGTGCCAGCAGTGAAGCAGCCAGGAGTCCTAGTAACTATGGCTACACCTTC
TRBV5-4,-,TRBJ2-1,-,CASSLGHNNEQFF,TGTGCCAGCAGCTTGGGGCACAACAATGAGCAGTTCTTC
TRBV10-2,once,TRBJ1-1,-,CASRDPDTEAFF,TGCGCCAGCAGGGATCCGGACACTGAAGCTTTCTTT
TRBV30,once,TRBJ1-5,-,CAWTRRGDYQPQHF,TGTGCCTGGACCCGCCGGGGGGATTATCAGCCCCAGCATTTT
TRBV15,-,TRBJ1-6,-,CATSMGTNSPLHF,TGTGCCACCTCAATGGGGACCAATTCACCCCTCCACTTT
TRBV6-5,-,TRBJ2-1,-,CASSYSRVPYNEQFF,TGTGCCAGCAGTTACTCTCGGGTGCCCTACAATGAGCAGTTCTTC
TRBV18,-,TRBJ2-5,-,CASSPESQETQYF,TGTGCCAGCTCACCGGAATCCCAAGAGACCCAGTACTTC
TRBV30,-,TRBJ1-4,-,CAWNREREKLFF,TGTGCCTGGAACAGGGAAAGGGAAAAACTGTTTTTT
TRBV18,once,TRBJ2-7,-,CASSLSGSRRDEQYF,TGTGCCAGCTCACTCTCGGGCTCCCGAAGGGACGAGCAGTACTTC
TRBV6-2/TRBV6-3,once,TRBJ2-7,-,CASSTYRTNTYEQYF,TGTGCCAGCAGCACTTACCGGACTAACACCTACGAGCAGTACTTC
TRBV5-1,-,TRBJ2-3,-,CASAPGPSTDTQYF,TGCGCCAGTGCCCCGGGACCCAGCACAGATACGCAGTATTTT
TRBV30,-,TRBJ1-4,-,CAWSVLRGANEKLFF,TGTGCCTGGAGTGTACTGAGAGGAGCTAATGAAAAACTGTTTTTT
TRBV30,-,TRBJ1-1,-,CAWRYPGGINTEAFF,TGTGCCTGGCGGTACCCCGGTGGGATAAACACTGAAGCTTTCTTT
TRBV3-1/TRBV3-2,-,TRBJ2-5,TRBD1,CASSGSNFSGQAFRGETQYF,TGTGCCAGCAGCGGCTCTAATTTCTCGGGACAGGCTTTCCGGGGAGAGACCCAGTACTTC
TRBV12-5,-,TRBJ1-2,-,CASGLTGGYTF,TGTGCTAGTGGTTTAACAGGGGGCTACACCTTC
TRBV6-4,few,TRBJ1-6,TRBD1,CASRDTDRDSPLHF,TGTGCCAGCAGAGATACAGACAGGGATTCACCCCTCCACTTT
TRBV3-1/TRBV3-2,-,TRBJ2-1,TRBD1,CASSPFGTGDNEQFF,TGTGCCAGCAGCCCCTTTGGGACAGGGGACAATGAGCAGTTCTTC
TRBV5-1,-,TRBJ1-1,-,CASRRQPNTEAFF,TGCGCCAGCAGGAGACAGCCGAACACTGAAGCTTTCTTT